Listed below are T cell receptor beta chains from one sample, sequenced in a study of shared T cell receptors in the human thymus. TCRdb keeps only in-frame clones here, not all; method: immunoSEQ multiplex PCR. The sample contains some 760,000 clones, 70% to 90% of which appear only once. The same data also went into a second study, on human thymus T cells.

The sequencing sample was made of thymocytes. The receptor set was obtained from a girl less than two years old with a congenital heart defect. Each CDR3 is given with its conserved first and last residue. D genes are given only for firm matches.

length: 17; V: TRBV27; D: .; J: TRBJ2-1; DNA: TGTGCCAGCAGTCAGGTTAGGGGAGGAGGCTCCTACAATGAGCAGTTCTTC; CDR3: CASSQVRGGGSYNEQFF
length: 15; V: TRBV4-3; D: .; J: TRBJ1-1; DNA: TGCGCCAGCAGCCAACTTCGACAGGCCAACACTGAAGCTTTCTTT; CDR3: CASSQLRQANTEAFF
length: 14; V: TRBV5-6; D: TRBD1; J: TRBJ1-1; DNA: TGTGCCAGCAGCTACGACAGGGTGGGCACTGAAGCTTTCTTT; CDR3: CASSYDRVGTEAFF
length: 17; V: TRBV28; D: .; J: TRBJ1-6; DNA: TGTGCCAGCAGCCCAAACCAAAGAAAACTTTGTCCCTCACCCCTCCACTTT; CDR3: CASSPNQRKLCPSPLHF
length: 20; V: TRBV6-1; D: TRBD1; J: TRBJ2-7; DNA: TGTGCCAGCAGTGGCGTAGGGACAGCTCCTCCTTGGCCCCACTCCTACGAGCAGTACTTC; CDR3: CASSGVGTAPPWPHSYEQYF
length: 16; V: TRBV27; D: TRBD1; J: TRBJ1-2; DNA: TGTGCCAGTGCTACCTACCAGGGGACAGGCCACGATGACTACACCTTC; CDR3: CASATYQGTGHDDYTF
length: 16; V: TRBV7-2; D: .; J: TRBJ2-7; DNA: TGTGCCAGCAGCGTCAGGGGAGTCCCGATCTCCTACGAGCAGTACTTC; CDR3: CASSVRGVPISYEQYF
length: 18; V: TRBV27; D: TRBD2; J: TRBJ2-5; DNA: TGTGCCAGCAGTTTAGTTAGTCTAGCGGGGGGGGTTCAAGAGACCCAGTACTTC; CDR3: CASSLVSLAGGVQETQYF
length: 14; V: TRBV11-2; D: TRBD1; J: TRBJ2-7; DNA: TGTGCCAGCAGCGCCGGGACAGGGGTCTACGAGCAGTACTTC; CDR3: CASSAGTGVYEQYF
length: 13; V: TRBV2; D: TRBD1; J: TRBJ1-6; DNA: TGTGCCAGCATAGACAGGGCCAATTCACCCCTCCACTTT; CDR3: CASIDRANSPLHF